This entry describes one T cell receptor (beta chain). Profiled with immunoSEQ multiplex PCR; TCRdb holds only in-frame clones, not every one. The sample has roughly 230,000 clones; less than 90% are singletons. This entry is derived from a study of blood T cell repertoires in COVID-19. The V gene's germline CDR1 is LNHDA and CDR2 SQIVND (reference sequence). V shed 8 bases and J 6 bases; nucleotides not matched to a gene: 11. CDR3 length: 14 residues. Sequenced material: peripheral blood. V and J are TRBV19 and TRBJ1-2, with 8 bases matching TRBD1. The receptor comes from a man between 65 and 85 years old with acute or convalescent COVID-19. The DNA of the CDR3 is TGTGCCAGTTTAGAAACAGGGGGGCGAAATGGCTACACCTTC. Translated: CASLETGGRNGYTF.